These 17 T cell receptor beta chains share one sample of origin, sequenced in a study of blood T cells in healthy people across ages. A second PCR, run for about 7 to 11 cycles, used a sample-barcoded 5' primer plus a J-beta primer mix. In TCRdb, the 5' RACE reads were re-called with MiXCR into one record per CDR3 protein. There are about 290,000 distinct CDR3 sequences in the sample; roughly 26% occur only once, and roughly 30% lies in the top ten. Specimen: blood. The receptors derive from a woman between 65 and 79 years old in good health.

In DNA, the CDR3 is TGTGCCAGCAGCCAAGCTCTCGTGGGAGGTTCTGAGACCCAGTACTTC. It encodes CASSQALVGGSETQYF. V usage is TRBV3-1 and J usage is TRBJ2-5; TRBD2 might be the D (6 bases). CDR3 length: 16 residues. Per the germline V gene, CDR1 is LGHDT and CDR2 is YNNKEL (reference sequence). V gave up 1 base and J gave up 5 bases, with 17 bases separating them.

About this clonotype itself: A much more abundant neighbour one base away suggests this may be a read error. The V gene is TRBV9, the J gene TRBJ2-7, with TRBD2 identical over 12 bases. Germline V gene sequence: CDR1 SGDLS, CDR2 YYNGEE. Unmatched junction bases numbered 0, after V lost 0 bases and J lost 2 bases. This CDR3 has 15 amino acids. The CDR3 DNA reads as TGTGCCAGCAGCGTAGGACTAGCGGGAGCCTACGAGCAGTACTTC. Protein: CASSVGLAGAYEQYF.

The chain carries TRBV20-1 and TRBJ2-1, with TRBD2 as a possible D gene (5 bases). Germline V gene lookup returns CDR1 DFQATT and CDR2 SNEGSKA (reference sequence). Trimming removed 4 bases from V and 0 bases from J, with 16 bases in between. The CDR3 consists of 16 residues. CDR3 sequence reads: CSATMWETPSYNEQFF. The CDR3 coding sequence is TGCAGTGCTACTATGTGGGAGACCCCCTCCTACAATGAGCAGTTCTTC.

The J gene is TRBJ2-7, the V gene TRBV2; 11 bases align to TRBD2. This CDR3 has 16 residues. After removal of 6 bases from V and 4 bases from J, the junction contained 11 bases not matched to a gene. Germline V gene sequence: CDR1 SNHLY, CDR2 FYNNEI. CDR3 sequence: CASSANLAGGLYEQYF. The CDR3, as DNA: TGTGCCAGCAGCGCAAACCTAGCGGGAGGTCTATACGAGCAGTACTTC. Filled out from reference TRBV2 and TRBJ2-7, the complete variable domain reads EPEVTQTPSHQVTQMGQEVILRCVPISNHLYFYWYRQILGQKVEFLVSFYNNEISEKSEIFDDQFSVERPDGSNFTLKIRSTKLEDSAMYFCASSANLAGGLYEQYFGPGTRLTVT.

This chain links TRBV29-1 with TRBJ1-1; D might be TRBD1 (5 bases). V was clipped by 0 bases and J by 8 bases, with 19 bases between them. The germline V gene has CDR1 SQVTM and CDR2 ANQGSEA. The CDR3 spans 15 residues. CDR3 residues: CSVEDGFLPGGEAFF. Here the CDR3 DNA reads TGCAGCGTTGAAGACGGGTTTCTTCCGGGGGGAGAAGCTTTCTTT.

The chain employs TRBV10-3 and TRBJ2-5; no firm D call. Looked up from germline, CDR1 is ENHRY and CDR2 is SYGVKD. V lost 4 bases and J 5 bases, leaving 14 bases between the germline ends. This CDR3 spans 14 amino acids. The CDR3 DNA sequence: TGTGCCATCAGTGGCCCGAGACCTACGGAGACCCAGTACTTC. This translates into CAISGPRPTETQYF.

CDR3: CASSLRGKNIQYF. The CDR3 DNA reads TGTGCCAGCAGTTTACGCGGCAAAAACATTCAGTACTTC. The chain couples TRBV28 to TRBJ2-4, with D uncertain. Germline V gives CDR1 MDHEN, CDR2 SYDVKM. CDR3 length: 13 residues. V lost 2 bases to trimming and J lost 3 bases, with 5 bases between them.

This chain uses TRBV29-1 with TRBJ2-3, with 12 bases that match TRBD2. Germline values: CDR1 SQVTM, CDR2 ANQGSEA. The CDR3 has 15 residues. V lost 4 bases, J lost 0 bases, and 2 bases stayed unmatched. The CDR3 loop is CSVVLAGGSTDTQYF. In nucleotides, the CDR3 is TGCAGCGTTGTACTAGCGGGAGGTAGCACAGATACGCAGTATTTT.

This clonotype was counted only a few times. The J gene is TRBJ2-2, the V gene TRBV9; TRBD1 might be the D (5 bases). CDR1 and CDR2 (germline): SGDLS, YYNGEE. The CDR3 runs 16 residues. V was shortened by 3 bases and J by 4 bases, with 16 bases between the two germline ends. Here the CDR3 reads CASSASTGSSTGELFF. The CDR3 nucleotides are TGTGCCAGCAGCGCCTCAACAGGTTCCAGCACCGGGGAGCTGTTTTTT.

The CDR3 is CSALGPISDEQYF. As DNA, the CDR3 is TGCAGTGCTTTGGGACCCATCAGCGACGAGCAGTACTTC. This chain connects TRBV20-1 to TRBJ2-7; D may be TRBD1 or TRBD2 (5 bases each). The CDR3 has 13 residues. Trimming took 5 bases from V and 5 from J, leaving 16 bases between them. Germline V lookup: CDR1 DFQATT, CDR2 SNEGSKA (reference sequence).

In its sample, this clonotype was seen a few times. The chain recombines TRBV18 with TRBJ2-5, with 8 nucleotides matching TRBD2. The better agreement between TRBJ2-7 and the DNA end casts doubt on the J call. The CDR3 runs to 13 residues. The germline V gene encodes CDR1 KGHSH and CDR2 LQKENI. The CDR3 region has the DNA TGTGCCAGCTCCCCCGGGGGGGTTAACGAGCAGTACTTC. Translation gives CASSPGGVNEQYF.

The genes are TRBV5-1 and TRBJ1-2, with D possibly TRBD1 on 6 matching bases. With 5 bases removed from V and 4 bases from J, the gap between germline ends came to 12 bases. The length of the CDR3 is 13 residues. Germline CDR1 is SGHRS and CDR2 is YFSETQ. CDR3 DNA sequence: TGCGCCAGCAGTAAGGGACAACTCTATGGCTACACCTTC. Translated: CASSKGQLYGYTF. The full variable domain, its missing parts supplied by reference TRBV5-1 and TRBJ1-2, is KAGVTQTPRYLIKTRGQQVTLSCSPISGHRSVSWYQQTPGQGLQFLFEYFSETQRNKGNFPGRFSGRQFSNSRSEMNVSTLELGDSALYLCASSKGQLYGYTFGSGTRLTVV.

V usage is TRBV7-2 and J usage is TRBJ2-5; no definite D call. The CDR3 is 16 amino acids. V gave up 4 bases and J gave up 1 base, with 16 bases separating them. Germline CDR1 reads SGHTA; CDR2 reads FQGNSA. The CDR3 coding sequence is TGTGCCAGCAGCTCGACCACCCCTGGGGTCCAAGAGACCCAGTACTTC. Encoded protein: CASSSTTPGVQETQYF.

This clonotype was seen only a few times. The chain has TRBV11-2 and TRBJ2-5; 9 bases match TRBD2. The CDR3 covers 14 residues. Trimming took 5 bases from V and 7 from J; bases not matched to a gene: 8. Germline V gives CDR1 SGHAT, CDR2 FQNNGV. The CDR3 region has the DNA TGTGCCAGCAGCGCGACGGCAGCGGGAGGGACCCAGTACTTC. Amino acids: CASSATAAGGTQYF.

At least ten counts were recorded for this clonotype. The gene calls are TRBV6-5 and TRBJ1-1, with D perhaps matching TRBD1 (6 bases). CDR3 length equals 15 residues. The V and J ends lost 6 bases and 7 bases respectively, with 21 bases between them. The germline V gene encodes CDR1 MNHEY and CDR2 SVGAGI. The CDR3 sequence is CASSPRGQGVSEAFF. DNA for the CDR3: TGTGCCAGCAGCCCCCGGGGGCAGGGAGTGAGTGAAGCTTTCTTT.

This clonotype was detected many times. The rearrangement joins TRBV2 to TRBJ2-1; D is tentatively TRBD1 or TRBD2 (5 bases each). CDR1 is SNHLY, CDR2 FYNNEI, per germline. The CDR3 is 14 amino acids. V lost 4 bases to trimming and J lost 6 bases, with 13 bases between them. This CDR3 reads CASSVRVGINEQFF. The CDR3 coding sequence is TGTGCCAGCAGTGTCAGGGTCGGGATCAATGAGCAGTTCTTC.

This chain uses TRBV5-1 with TRBJ2-1; D not resolved. V was clipped by 7 bases and J by 1 base, with 9 bases between them. CDR1 and CDR2 (germline): SGHRS, YFSETQ. CDR3 length: 13 amino acids. CDR3 residues: CASGQRSYNEQFF. As DNA, the CDR3 is TGCGCCAGCGGGCAGAGATCCTACAATGAGCAGTTCTTC.